This T cell receptor (beta chain) was profiled in a study of blood T cell repertoires in COVID-19. Study-wide context: Some COVID-19 samples were acute and others convalescent; all came from the United States, Italy and Spain.

The V and J ends lost 0 bases and 0 bases, in that order; junction bases with no gene match: 6. Germline V gene sequence: CDR1 LGHDT, CDR2 YNNKEL (reference sequence). The CDR3 runs 18 residues. This clone is termed medium-sized. Clones were read by immunoSEQ multiplex PCR, and TCRdb kept only the in-frame ones, dropping some. The sample lists 100,000 to 130,000 clones, roughly four fifths occurring once. This rearrangement joins TRBV3-1 (or the pseudogene TRBV3-2) to TRBJ2-7; TRBD2 aligns across 12 bases. The sequenced sample consisted of peripheral blood. The clonotype originates from a woman aged 70-85 years with acute or convalescent COVID-19. CDR3 coding DNA: TGTGCCAGCAGCCAAGATGGACTAGCGGGGCCGTTCTCCTACGAGCAGTACTTC. This gives the protein CASSQDGLAGPFSYEQYF.